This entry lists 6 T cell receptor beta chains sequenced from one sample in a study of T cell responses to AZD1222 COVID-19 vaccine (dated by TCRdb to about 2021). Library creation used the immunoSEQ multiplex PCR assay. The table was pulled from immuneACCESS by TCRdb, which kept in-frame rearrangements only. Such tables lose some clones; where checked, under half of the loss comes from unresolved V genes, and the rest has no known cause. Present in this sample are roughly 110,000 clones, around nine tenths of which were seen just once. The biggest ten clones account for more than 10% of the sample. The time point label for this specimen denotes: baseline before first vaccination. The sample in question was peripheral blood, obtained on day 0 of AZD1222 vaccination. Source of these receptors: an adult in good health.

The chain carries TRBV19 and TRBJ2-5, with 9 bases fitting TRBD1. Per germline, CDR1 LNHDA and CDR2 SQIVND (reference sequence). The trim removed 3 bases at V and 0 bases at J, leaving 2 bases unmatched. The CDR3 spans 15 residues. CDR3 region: CASSIRDRDQETQYF. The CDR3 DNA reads TGTGCCAGTAGTATCCGGGACAGGGACCAAGAGACCCAGTACTTC.

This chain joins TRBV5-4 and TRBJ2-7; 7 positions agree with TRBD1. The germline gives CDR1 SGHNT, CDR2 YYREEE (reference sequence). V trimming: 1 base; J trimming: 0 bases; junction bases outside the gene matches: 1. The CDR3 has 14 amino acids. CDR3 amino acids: CASSLRGPSYEQYF. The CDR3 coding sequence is TGTGCCAGCAGCTTGAGGGGGCCCTCCTACGAGCAGTACTTC.

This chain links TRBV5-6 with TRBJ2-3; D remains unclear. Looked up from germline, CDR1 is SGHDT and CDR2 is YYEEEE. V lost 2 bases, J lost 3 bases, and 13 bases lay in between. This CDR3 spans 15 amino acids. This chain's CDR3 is CASSLIALITDTQYF. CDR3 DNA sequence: TGTGCCAGCAGCTTAATTGCGCTGATTACAGATACGCAGTATTTT.

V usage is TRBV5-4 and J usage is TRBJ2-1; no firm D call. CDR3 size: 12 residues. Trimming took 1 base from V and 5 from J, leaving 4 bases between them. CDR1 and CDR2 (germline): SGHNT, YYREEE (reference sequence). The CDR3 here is CASSLSDNEQFF. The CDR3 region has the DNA TGTGCCAGCAGCTTGTCGGACAATGAGCAGTTCTTC. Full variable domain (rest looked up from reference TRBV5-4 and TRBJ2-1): ETGVTQSPTHLIKTRGQQVTLRCSSQSGHNTVSWYQQALGQGPQFIFQYYREEENGRGNFPPRFSGLQFPNYSSELNVNALELDDSALYLCASSLSDNEQFFGPGTRLTVL.

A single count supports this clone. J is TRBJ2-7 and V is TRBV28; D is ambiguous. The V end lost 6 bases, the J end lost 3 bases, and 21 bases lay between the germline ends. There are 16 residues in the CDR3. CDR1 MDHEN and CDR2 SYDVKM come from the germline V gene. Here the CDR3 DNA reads TGTGCCAGCAGCACTAAGGACGGGCGAACATACTACGAGCAGTACTTC. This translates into CASSTKDGRTYYEQYF.

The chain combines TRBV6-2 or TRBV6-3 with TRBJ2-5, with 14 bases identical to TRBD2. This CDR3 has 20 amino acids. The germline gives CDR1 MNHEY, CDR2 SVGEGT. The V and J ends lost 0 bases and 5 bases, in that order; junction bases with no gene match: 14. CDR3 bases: TGTGCCAGCAGTTACTCGAAGTTGACTAGCGGGAGGGCCTCTCGGGAGACCCAGTACTTC. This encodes CASSYSKLTSGRASRETQYF.